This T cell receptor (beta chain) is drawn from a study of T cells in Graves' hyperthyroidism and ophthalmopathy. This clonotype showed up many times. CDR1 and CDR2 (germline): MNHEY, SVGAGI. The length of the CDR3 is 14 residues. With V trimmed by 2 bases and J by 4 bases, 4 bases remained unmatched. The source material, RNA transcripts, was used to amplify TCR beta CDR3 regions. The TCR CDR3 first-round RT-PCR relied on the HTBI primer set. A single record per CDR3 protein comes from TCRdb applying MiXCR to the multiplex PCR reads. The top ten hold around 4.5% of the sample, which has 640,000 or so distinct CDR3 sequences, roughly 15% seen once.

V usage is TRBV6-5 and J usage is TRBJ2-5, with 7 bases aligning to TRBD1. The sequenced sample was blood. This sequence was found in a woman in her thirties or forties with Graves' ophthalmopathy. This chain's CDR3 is CASSYHRGTETQYF. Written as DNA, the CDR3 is TGTGCCAGCAGTTACCACAGGGGAACAGAGACCCAGTACTTC.